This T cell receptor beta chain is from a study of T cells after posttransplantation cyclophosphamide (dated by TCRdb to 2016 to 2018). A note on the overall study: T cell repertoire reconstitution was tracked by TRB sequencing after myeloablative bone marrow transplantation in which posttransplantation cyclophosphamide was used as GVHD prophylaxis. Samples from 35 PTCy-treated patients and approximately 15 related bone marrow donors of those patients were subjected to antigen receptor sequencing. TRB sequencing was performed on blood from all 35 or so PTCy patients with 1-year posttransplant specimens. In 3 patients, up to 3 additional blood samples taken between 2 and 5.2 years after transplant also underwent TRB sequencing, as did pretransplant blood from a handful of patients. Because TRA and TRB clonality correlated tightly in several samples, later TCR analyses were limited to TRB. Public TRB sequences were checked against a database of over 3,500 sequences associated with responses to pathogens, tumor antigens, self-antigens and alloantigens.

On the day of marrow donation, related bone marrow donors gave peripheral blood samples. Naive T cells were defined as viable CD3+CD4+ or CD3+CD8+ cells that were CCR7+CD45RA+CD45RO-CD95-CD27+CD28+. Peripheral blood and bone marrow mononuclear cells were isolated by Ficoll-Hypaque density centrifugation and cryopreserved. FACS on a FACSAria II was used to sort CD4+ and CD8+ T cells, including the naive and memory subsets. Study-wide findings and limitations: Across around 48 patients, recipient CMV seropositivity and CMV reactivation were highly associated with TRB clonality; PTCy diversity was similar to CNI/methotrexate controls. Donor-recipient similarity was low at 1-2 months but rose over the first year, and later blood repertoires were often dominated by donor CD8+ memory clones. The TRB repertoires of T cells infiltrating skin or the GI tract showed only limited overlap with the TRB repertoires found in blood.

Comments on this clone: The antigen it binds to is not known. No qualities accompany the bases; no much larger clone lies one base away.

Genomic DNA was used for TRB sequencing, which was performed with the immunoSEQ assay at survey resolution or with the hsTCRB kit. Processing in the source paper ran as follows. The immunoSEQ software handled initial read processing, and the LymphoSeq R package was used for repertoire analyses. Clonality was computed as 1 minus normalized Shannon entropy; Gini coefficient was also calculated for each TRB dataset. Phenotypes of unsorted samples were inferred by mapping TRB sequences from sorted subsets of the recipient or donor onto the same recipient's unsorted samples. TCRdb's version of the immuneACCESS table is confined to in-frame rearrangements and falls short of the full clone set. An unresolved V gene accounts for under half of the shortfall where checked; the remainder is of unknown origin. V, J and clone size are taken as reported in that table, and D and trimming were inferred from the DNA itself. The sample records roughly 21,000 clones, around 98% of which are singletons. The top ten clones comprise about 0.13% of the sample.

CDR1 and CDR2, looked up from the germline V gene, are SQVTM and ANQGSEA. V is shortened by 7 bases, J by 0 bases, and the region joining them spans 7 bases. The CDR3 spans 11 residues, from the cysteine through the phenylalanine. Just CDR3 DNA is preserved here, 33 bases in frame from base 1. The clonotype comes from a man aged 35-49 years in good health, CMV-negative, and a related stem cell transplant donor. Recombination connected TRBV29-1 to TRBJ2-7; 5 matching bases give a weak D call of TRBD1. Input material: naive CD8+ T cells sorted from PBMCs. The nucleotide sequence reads TGCAGCGCAGGGATCTCCTACGAGCAGTACTTC. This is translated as CSAGISYEQYF.